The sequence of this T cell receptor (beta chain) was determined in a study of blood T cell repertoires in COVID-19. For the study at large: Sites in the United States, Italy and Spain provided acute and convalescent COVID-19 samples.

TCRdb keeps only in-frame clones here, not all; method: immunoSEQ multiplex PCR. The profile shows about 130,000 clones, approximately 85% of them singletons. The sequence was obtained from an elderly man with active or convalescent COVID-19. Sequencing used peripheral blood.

For the CDR3, the DNA is TGTGCTAGTGCCCCTCTAGCGGGGGGAGAAGAGACCCAGTACTTC. This gives the protein CASAPLAGGEETQYF. The J gene is TRBJ2-5, the V gene TRBV12-5; 11 bases align to TRBD2. This CDR3 has 15 residues. Unmatched junction bases numbered 7, after V lost 7 bases and J lost 3 bases. Germline V gives CDR1 LGHNT, CDR2 FRNRAP.